This record covers a single T cell receptor beta chain. Its target is unknown. The data belong to a study of Graves' ophthalmopathy and Graves' hyperthyroidism. Trimming removed 3 bases at V and 2 bases at J, with 14 bases between. In germline, CDR1 is SGHRS, CDR2 YFSETQ. CDR3 size: 16 residues. Broader study findings: Blood contained most expanded thyroid clonotypes exceeding 0.001 frequency.

Ophthalmopathy cases showed moderate-to-severe activity, scoring CAS ≥3 and NOSPECS ≥4, with duration under 3 months. If patients had other autoimmune diseases, uncontrolled infections, pregnancy or lactation, they were excluded. The authors used Ficoll-Paque density gradient centrifugation to separate PBMCs. The input was 8.5 to 10 ml of fresh peripheral blood. Scientists amplified the TCR beta CDR3 regions from RNA transcripts. An initial RT-PCR round employing HTBI primers preceded a second-round multiplex PCR. TCRdb called the multiplex PCR reads again in MiXCR, with one record for every CDR3 protein. The sample lists hundreds of thousands of distinct CDR3 sequences, 45% seen once, with more than 45% in the top ten.

Sequencing was done on a sample of peripheral blood. The TCR sequence derives from an adult man with Graves' ophthalmopathy. V usage is TRBV5-1 and J usage is TRBJ2-2; possibly TRBD2 for D (6 bases). The CDR3 DNA reads as TGCGCCAGCAGCTCGGAGGGACCGTCCAACACCGGGGAGCTGTTTTTT. Amino acid sequence: CASSSEGPSNTGELFF.